Here is one TCR beta chain with its context. No antigen is known for it. The data are from a study of OX40 agonist ivuxolimab in advanced cancers. Notes on the study in general: At 0.1 to 3.0 mg/kg and by week 6, CD4+ and CD8+ T cells in the blood had expanded clonally.

Libraries were prepared by immunoSEQ multiplex PCR; TCRdb keeps only in-frame clonotypes and omits some of them. The sample includes tens of thousands of clones, approximately 90% of them seen just once. The CDR3 spans 12 residues. V dropped 6 bases and J dropped 9 bases, with 12 bases sitting between them. Germline V gives CDR1 MNHNY, CDR2 SVGAGI (reference sequence). The V gene is TRBV6-6, the J gene TRBJ2-1, with no clear D. The receptor was isolated from an adult with an advanced solid tumor such as melanoma, head and neck, liver or kidney cancer. Material: CD4+ or CD8+ T cells sorted from blood, obtained in a trial of the OX40 agonist ivuxolimab. CDR3 in DNA: TGTGCCAGCAGCTACCAGGCTCCTGAGCAGTTCTTC. Its translation: CASSYQAPEQFF.